Below are 29 T cell receptor beta chains sequenced from a single sample in a study of quantifying T cell responses using KT2 cells. Study overall: Reverse transcription used primers in the TCR alpha and beta constant regions.

An oligo carrying a UMI was ligated to the cDNA 3' end. An equimolar mix of RC1.1 and RC1.2 primed the beta chain across TRBC1 and TRBC2. TCRdb analysed the UMI-ligation and nested PCR reads with MiXCR anew, one entry per CDR3 protein. The top ten hold around a tenth of the sample, which has around 56,000 distinct CDR3 sequences, roughly an eighth seen once. Sequencing was done on a sample of PBMCs spiked with cells of the T cell clone KT2. All receptors come from a human donor.

This chain joins TRBV7-6 and TRBJ2-3; no clear D. The CDR3 covers 13 residues. Trimming left V 4 bases short and J 4 bases short, with 9 bases between. Germline V gene data show CDR1 as SGHVS and CDR2 as FNYEAQ. This chain's CDR3 is CASSSHGSDTQYF. The CDR3 coding sequence is TGTGCCAGCAGCTCCCATGGGTCAGATACGCAGTATTTT.

This clonotype has at least ten counts. V and J are TRBV3-1 and TRBJ2-7; TRBD1 or TRBD2 may be the D gene (6 bases each). The V end lost 0 bases, the J end lost 5 bases, and 14 bases lay between the germline ends. Germline CDR1 and CDR2: LGHDT and YNNKEL (reference sequence). The CDR3 has 15 residues. This chain's CDR3 is CASSQDPGAPNEQYF. The CDR3 DNA sequence: TGTGCCAGCAGCCAAGATCCGGGGGCGCCAAACGAGCAGTACTTC.

This clonotype was recorded many times. The chain has TRBV29-1 and TRBJ1-1, with D unresolved. Germline V gene data show CDR1 as SQVTM and CDR2 as ANQGSEA. The CDR3 runs 13 residues. Trimming took off 2 bases at V and 3 bases at J, with 10 bases between the two ends. The CDR3 is CSVERVMDTEAFF. The CDR3 region has the DNA TGCAGCGTTGAAAGAGTTATGGACACTGAAGCTTTCTTT. Full variable domain (rest looked up from reference TRBV29-1 and TRBJ1-1): SAVISQKPSRDICQRGTSLTIQCQVDSQVTMMFWYRQQPGQSLTLIATANQGSEATYESGFVIDKFPISRPNLTFSTLTVSNMSPEDSSIYLCSVERVMDTEAFFGQGTRLTVV.

This clonotype was seen a few times. The V and J genes are TRBV6-5 and TRBJ2-5; D not resolved. Germline lookup yields CDR1 MNHEY and CDR2 SVGAGI. The V gene lost 3 bases and the J gene lost 4 bases, with 15 bases spanning the gap. This CDR3 contains 15 residues. Here the CDR3 reads CASSYRALLGETQYF. Written as DNA, the CDR3 is TGTGCCAGCAGTTATCGAGCCCTCCTTGGAGAGACCCAGTACTTC.

A few counts support this clonotype. The chain recombines TRBV30 with TRBJ2-2; D not certain. In germline, CDR1 is GTSNPN, CDR2 SVGIG (reference sequence). The CDR3 has 16 amino acids. With 7 bases removed from V and 2 bases from J, the gap between germline ends came to 20 bases. The CDR3 is CAFLLGRDLNTGELFF. DNA of the CDR3: TGTGCCTTCCTTCTAGGCCGCGACCTTAACACCGGGGAGCTGTTTTTT.

CDR3: CASSLASPFTTPRSYEQYF. The CDR3 nucleotides read TGTGCCAGCAGCTTAGCCTCGCCGTTCACAACCCCTCGATCCTACGAGCAGTACTTC. This rearrangement joins TRBV7-2 to TRBJ2-7; D is undetermined. CDR1 SGHTA and CDR2 FQGNSA come from the germline V gene. The germline V and J ends were trimmed by 0 bases and 1 base, with 22 bases remaining between them. CDR3 length equals 19 residues.

Details on this clonotype: Just one base apart from a much larger clone, this may be a read error. V and J are TRBV6-5 and TRBJ1-1, with 8 nucleotides matching TRBD1. The CDR3 consists of 17 residues. The V gene's germline CDR1 is MNHEY and CDR2 SVGAGI. The CDR3 bases are TGTACCAGCAGTACCGGACAGGGAGTTTTCGAGAACACTGAAGCTTTCTTT. It encodes CTSSTGQGVFENTEAFF.

The rearrangement uses TRBV6-2 or TRBV6-3 and TRBJ2-7, with D possibly being TRBD1 (5 bases). This CDR3 region has 13 residues. The V end was cut by 4 bases, the J end by 1 base, with 8 bases between. In germline, CDR1 is MNHEY, CDR2 SVGEGT. The CDR3 DNA sequence: TGTGCCAGCAGTTGGGCAGGGTCCTACGAGCAGTACTTC. Amino acids: CASSWAGSYEQYF.

The chain couples TRBV7-2 to TRBJ1-6; the D gene is possibly TRBD1 (5 bases). The CDR3 runs to 16 residues. V lost 3 bases, J lost 2 bases, and 11 bases lay in between. Looked up from germline, CDR1 is SGHTA and CDR2 is FQGNSA. CDR3: CASSFTPGTYNSPLHF. CDR3 sequence (DNA): TGTGCCAGCAGCTTCACGCCAGGGACCTATAATTCACCCCTCCACTTT.

The chain uses TRBV12-3 or TRBV12-4 and TRBJ2-3, with 9 bases aligning to TRBD1. This CDR3 region has 15 residues. V was pared by 5 bases and J by 2 bases, with 5 bases of the junction left unmatched. The CDR3 bases are TGTGCCAGCAGTAGGGACAGGGCCTCCACAGATACGCAGTATTTT. Amino acid sequence: CASSRDRASTDTQYF.

This clonotype has just a few counts. The chain links TRBV5-1 to TRBJ1-2; 8 nucleotides align to TRBD1. The CDR3 has 14 amino acids. Looked up from germline, CDR1 is SGHRS and CDR2 is YFSETQ. J gave up 4 bases and V 2 bases, and 4 bases lay outside the gene matches. The DNA of the CDR3 is TGCGCCAGCAGCTTCGACAGGGGATTCTATGGCTACACCTTC. The encoded protein is CASSFDRGFYGYTF.

CDR3: CASSLGPFGETQYF. Written as DNA, the CDR3 is TGTGCCAGCAGCTTAGGCCCCTTTGGGGAGACCCAGTACTTC. The chain couples TRBV7-8 to TRBJ2-5; D call uncertain. With 1 base removed from V and 5 bases from J, the gap between germline ends came to 11 bases. The CDR3 contains 14 residues. CDR1 is SGHVS and CDR2 is FQNEAQ in the germline V gene. The full variable domain, completed using reference TRBV7-8 and TRBJ2-5, is GAGVSQSPRYKVAKRGQDVALRCDPISGHVSLFWYQQALGQGPEFLTYFQNEAQLDKSGLPSDRFFAERPEGSVSTLKIQRTQQEDSAVYLCASSLGPFGETQYFGPGTRLLVL.

The chain employs TRBV23-1 and TRBJ1-1; no definite D call. TRBV23-1 is known as an ORF, though its function is uncertain. The CDR3 is 14 residues long. Trimming cost V 0 bases and J 0 bases, with 5 bases left between them. The CDR3 DNA sequence: TGCGCCAGCAGTCAATCCCGGGTGAACACTGAAGCTTTCTTT. Protein: CASSQSRVNTEAFF.

This clonotype was found a few times. The chain links TRBV5-1 to TRBJ2-3; TRBD1 might be the D (5 bases). CDR3 length: 15 residues. The V end lost 1 base, the J end lost 4 bases, and 13 bases lay between the germline ends. Germline V gene lookup returns CDR1 SGHRS and CDR2 YFSETQ. The CDR3 sequence is CASSLYPGMPDTQYF. DNA of the CDR3: TGCGCCAGCAGCTTGTATCCAGGGATGCCAGATACGCAGTATTTT.

The genes are TRBV13 and TRBJ2-1, with 15 bases lining up with TRBD2. Looked up from germline, CDR1 is PRHDT and CDR2 is FYEKMQ (reference sequence). J gave up 7 bases and V 4 bases, and 8 bases lay outside the gene matches. CDR3 length: 17 residues. The CDR3 coding sequence is TGTGCCAGCAGCTACTGGACTAGCGGGAGGGCGGAGAATGAGCAGTTCTTC. It encodes CASSYWTSGRAENEQFF.

This clonotype was observed a handful of times. This chain connects TRBV20-1 to TRBJ2-1; D ambiguous. The V gene lost 6 bases and the J gene lost 4 bases, with 13 bases spanning the gap. CDR1 is DFQATT, CDR2 SNEGSKA, per germline (reference sequence). This CDR3 region has 13 residues. The CDR3 region is CSAKELVYNEQFF. CDR3 bases: TGCAGTGCCAAAGAGCTCGTATACAATGAGCAGTTCTTC.

A note on this clonotype: Its ends do not fully match the called genes, so a read error is possible. This sequence joins TRBV24-1 and TRBJ2-1; the match to TRBD2 covers 10 bases. The CDR3 spans 18 residues. The germline CDR1 and CDR2 sequences are KGHDR and SFDVKD. The CDR3 nucleotides read TGTGCCAGCAGTGACTCCCAAACTAGCGGGACGGGCTACAATGAGCAGTTCTTC. Translated: CASSDSQTSGTGYNEQFF.

This clonotype occurred once. The chain recombines TRBV3-1 with TRBJ2-1; unclear D gene. CDR3 length: 14 amino acids. CDR1 is LGHDT, CDR2 YNNKEL, per germline (reference sequence). The ends were cut back, 1 base at V and 4 bases at J, with 8 bases in the middle. The CDR3 bases are TGTGCCAGCAGCCAAGTTCTACAGTACAATGAGCAGTTCTTC. Translated, it gives CASSQVLQYNEQFF.

This chain links TRBV4-3 with TRBJ1-3, with D unclear. V shed 0 bases and J shed 2 bases, with 8 bases lying between them. This CDR3 comprises 15 residues. Germline V gene sequence: CDR1 LGHNA, CDR2 YSLEER. CDR3 region: CASSQDWLAGNTIYF. CDR3 DNA sequence: TGCGCCAGCAGCCAAGACTGGTTGGCTGGAAACACCATATATTTT.

This clonotype showed up just a few times. V gene TRBV11-2 combines with J gene TRBJ2-3; 11 bases map to TRBD2. The V segment lost 1 base and the J segment 2 bases; nucleotides outside the gene matches: 5. The CDR3 extends over 17 amino acids. In germline, CDR1 is SGHAT, CDR2 FQNNGV. The CDR3 sequence: CASSLGTSGYLTDTQYF. CDR3 coding DNA: TGTGCCAGCAGCTTAGGGACTAGCGGGTACCTCACAGATACGCAGTATTTT.

The chain uses TRBV7-9 and TRBJ2-1, with 9 bases lining up with TRBD2. Germline V CDR1 and CDR2: SEHNR, FQNEAQ (reference sequence). CDR3 length: 18 amino acids. V gave up 5 bases and J gave up 0 bases; unmatched junction bases: 11. The DNA for the CDR3 is TGTGCCAGCAGCGCACCTCGGGCTAGCGGGAACTCCTACAATGAGCAGTTCTTC. Its protein is CASSAPRASGNSYNEQFF.

This clonotype was recorded a few times. The CDR3 nucleotides read TGTGCCAGCAACGCTCCGGGGACTCCAAATTCACCCCTCCACTTT. Translated: CASNAPGTPNSPLHF. The chain is built from TRBV7-2 and TRBJ1-6, with D possibly being TRBD1 (5 bases). Germline V gives CDR1 SGHTA, CDR2 FQGNSA. The CDR3 contains 15 residues. Trimming took off 7 bases at V and 7 bases at J, with 17 bases between the two ends.

The genes are TRBV28 and TRBJ1-6; no firm D call. The germline V gene encodes CDR1 MDHEN and CDR2 SYDVKM. The ends were cut back, 1 base at V and 7 bases at J, with 8 bases in the middle. This CDR3 is built from 14 residues. The CDR3 DNA follows: TGTGCCAGCAGTTTATCAGTGGCGAATTCACCCCTCCACTTT. It codes for CASSLSVANSPLHF.

This clonotype was detected ten times or more. The chain recombines TRBV27 with TRBJ2-7; D is perhaps TRBD2 (6 bases). Trimming took 5 bases from V and 0 from J, leaving 14 bases between them. The germline gives CDR1 MNHEY, CDR2 SMNVEV (reference sequence). CDR3 length: 15 residues. CDR3 sequence reads: CASSVRLDPSYEQYF. CDR3 DNA: TGTGCCAGCAGTGTACGACTAGACCCCTCCTACGAGCAGTACTTC.

This clonotype has ten or more counts. The chain employs TRBV27 and TRBJ1-1; unclear D gene. V lost 3 bases, J lost 2 bases, and 7 bases lay in between. Germline CDR1 and CDR2: MNHEY and SMNVEV (reference sequence). The CDR3 has 13 residues. CDR3 in DNA: TGTGCCAGCAGTTTCCGGGAAAACACTGAAGCTTTCTTT. It is translated as CASSFRENTEAFF.

This clonotype was recorded a few times. The chain joins TRBV7-2 to TRBJ2-7; D remains unclear. The CDR3 is 13 amino acids. The V end lost 5 bases, the J end lost 8 bases, and 16 bases lay between the germline ends. Germline V lookup: CDR1 SGHTA, CDR2 FQGNSA. The CDR3 nucleotides are TGTGCCAGCAGCAGGGATACTACGAGCAAGCAGTACTTC. It yields the protein CASSRDTTSKQYF.

The chain combines TRBV5-6 with TRBJ2-6; D is possibly TRBD1 or TRBD2 (6 bases each). This CDR3 spans 17 amino acids. The V gene lost 7 bases and the J gene lost 0 bases, with 17 bases spanning the gap. The germline V gene encodes CDR1 SGHDT and CDR2 YYEEEE. The CDR3 here is CASHREESPSGANVLTF. The CDR3 nucleotides read TGTGCCAGCCACAGGGAGGAATCCCCCTCTGGGGCCAACGTCCTGACTTTC.

The chain links TRBV12-3 or TRBV12-4 to TRBJ2-1, with 8 bases lining up with TRBD2. Losses at the gene ends were 6 bases for V and 3 bases for J; bases not matched to a gene: 7. The CDR3 is 15 amino acids. CDR3 residues: CASSLGTRDYNEQFF. CDR3 DNA: TGTGCCAGCAGCCTAGGGACTAGGGACTACAATGAGCAGTTCTTC.

This clonotype was seen only a few times. V is TRBV5-5 and J is TRBJ2-5; D remains unclear. CDR1 is SGHKS, CDR2 YYEKEE, per germline (reference sequence). The CDR3 is made up of 15 amino acids. The V end lost 3 bases, the J end lost 1 base, and 13 bases lay between the germline ends. The CDR3 bases are TGTGCCAGCAGCTCCCGCATAGGAACCCAAGAGACCCAGTACTTC. This translates into CASSSRIGTQETQYF.